The 26 T cell receptor beta chains in this list originate from one sample, sequenced in a study of shared clonotypes between healthy human individuals. Sequencing was performed with immunoSEQ multiplex PCR; in TCRdb, only in-frame clones are kept and a portion is missing. The table includes about 1.5 million clones, nearly 99% detected once. Sequencing used naive CD4+ T cells sorted from blood. Stated subset: CD45RA+ positively selected. Receptors originate from a man aged 25-40 years in good health.

The rearrangement uses TRBV28 and TRBJ2-7; 9 nucleotides align to TRBD2. The CDR3 totals 16 residues. The junction had 10 bases not matched to a gene; V was cut back by 6 bases and J by 1 base. From germline, CDR1 is MDHEN and CDR2 SYDVKM. CDR3 sequence reads: CASRLTYGLASYEQYF. The CDR3 DNA is TGTGCCAGCAGACTAACATATGGACTAGCGTCCTACGAGCAGTACTTC.

This rearrangement joins TRBV28 to TRBJ1-4, with unresolved D. Germline CDR1 reads MDHEN; CDR2 reads SYDVKM. The V and J ends lost 2 bases and 11 bases respectively, with 9 bases between them. The CDR3 has 12 amino acids. Written as DNA, the CDR3 is TGTGCCAGCAGTTTACTATGGGAGAAACTGTTTTTT. Protein: CASSLLWEKLFF. The whole variable domain, remainder taken from reference TRBV28 and TRBJ1-4, is DVKVTQSSRYLVKRTGEKVFLECVQDMDHENMFWYRQDPGLGLRLIYFSYDVKMKEKGDIPEGYSVSREKKERFSLILESASTNQTSMYLCASSLLWEKLFFGSGTQLSVL.

The V gene is TRBV25-1, the J gene TRBJ2-7; no firm D call. Germline loops: CDR1 MGHDK, CDR2 SYGVNS. V was shortened by 2 bases and J by 6 bases, with 8 bases between the two germline ends. This CDR3 contains 12 residues. This chain's CDR3 is CASSELRSEQYF. Here the CDR3 DNA reads TGTGCCAGCAGTGAACTAAGGAGCGAGCAGTACTTC.

The J gene is TRBJ2-7, the V gene TRBV19, with D unresolved. The germline V gene encodes CDR1 LNHDA and CDR2 SQIVND (reference sequence). Trimming took off 10 bases at V and 2 bases at J, with 15 bases between the two ends. There are 13 residues in the CDR3. Here the CDR3 reads CATSGRPTYEQYF. The CDR3 nucleotides read TGTGCCACATCCGGCAGGCCGACCTACGAGCAGTACTTC.

V gene TRBV28 combines with J gene TRBJ2-7, with 10 positions matching TRBD1. Germline lookup yields CDR1 MDHEN and CDR2 SYDVKM. With 4 bases clipped from V and 2 bases from J, the junction kept 2 bases outside the gene matches. CDR3 length equals 14 residues. Here the CDR3 reads CASSYGTGAYEQYF. As DNA, the CDR3 is TGTGCCAGCAGTTACGGGACAGGGGCCTACGAGCAGTACTTC.

The V and J genes are TRBV7-2 and TRBJ2-1; D gene uncertain. Trimming cost V 0 bases and J 8 bases, with 2 bases left between them. Germline V gives CDR1 SGHTA, CDR2 FQGNSA. This CDR3 spans 11 amino acids. In DNA, the CDR3 is TGTGCCAGCAGCTTAGCGGATGAGCAGTTCTTC. Translated, it gives CASSLADEQFF.

For this clone: The missing conserved phenylalanine or tryptophan at the end of this CDR3 makes a read error likely. The chain carries TRBV5-4 and TRBJ1-2; 9 positions match TRBD1. The germline CDR1 and CDR2 sequences are SGHNT and YYREEE (reference sequence). CDR3 size: 13 residues. Trimming removed 2 bases from V and 8 bases from J; junction bases left unmatched: 4. The CDR3, as DNA: TGTGCCAGCAGCTTACAGGGGGCTGGGGGCTACACCCTC. Translation: CASSLQGAGGYTL.

The chain links TRBV6-1 to TRBJ1-5; D call uncertain. CDR1 is MNHNS, CDR2 SASEGT, per germline. V lost 3 bases to trimming and J lost 7 bases, with 13 bases between them. CDR3 length: 14 residues. The CDR3 region has the DNA TGTGCCAGCAGTGACAGGCAATGGGGACAGCCCCAGCATTTT. Residues: CASSDRQWGQPQHF.

V is TRBV2 and J is TRBJ1-2; maybe TRBD1 (5 bases). The V end lost 5 bases, the J end lost 3 bases, and 10 bases lay between the germline ends. Per the germline V gene, CDR1 is SNHLY and CDR2 is FYNNEI. The CDR3 is 13 amino acids. CDR3 residues: CASSSGADYGYTF. Here the CDR3 DNA reads TGTGCCAGCAGTTCTGGGGCTGACTATGGCTACACCTTC.

The chain has TRBV5-1 and TRBJ2-1; D is possibly TRBD2 (5 bases). The V gene's germline CDR1 is SGHRS and CDR2 YFSETQ. V lost 4 bases and J 9 bases, leaving 17 bases between the germline ends. The CDR3 has 14 residues. CDR3: CASSHGYQSGEQFF. CDR3 nucleotides: TGCGCCAGCAGCCACGGCTACCAGAGCGGTGAGCAGTTCTTC.

The chain joins TRBV4-3 to TRBJ1-1; D is ambiguous. The CDR3 consists of 15 residues. The V gene lost 0 bases and the J gene lost 3 bases, with 11 bases spanning the gap. Germline assignment: CDR1 LGHNA and CDR2 YSLEER. The CDR3 loop is CASSQEVATHTEAFF. CDR3 coding DNA: TGCGCCAGCAGCCAAGAAGTAGCCACTCACACTGAAGCTTTCTTT.

This clone was counted between two and nine times. The chain combines TRBV7-8 with TRBJ2-3, with D perhaps TRBD2 (5 bases). Germline loops: CDR1 SGHVS, CDR2 FQNEAQ. This CDR3 region has 15 residues. The ends were cut back, 5 bases at V and 0 bases at J, with 12 bases in the middle. The CDR3 is CASSLIRGSTDTQYF. The DNA for the CDR3 is TGTGCCAGCAGCCTCATCCGGGGAAGCACAGATACGCAGTATTTT. Complete variable domain (other parts from reference TRBV7-8 and TRBJ2-3): GAGVSQSPRYKVAKRGQDVALRCDPISGHVSLFWYQQALGQGPEFLTYFQNEAQLDKSGLPSDRFFAERPEGSVSTLKIQRTQQEDSAVYLCASSLIRGSTDTQYFGPGTRLTVL.

The rearrangement uses TRBV27 and TRBJ2-4, with D possibly matching TRBD1 (6 bases). The ends were cut back, 8 bases at V and 7 bases at J, with 18 bases in the middle. Germline assignment: CDR1 MNHEY and CDR2 SMNVEV (reference sequence). This CDR3 is 14 amino acids long. CDR3 coding DNA: TGTGCCAGCCAATCTCCAGGGGCTGGGAACATTCAGTACTTC. Translated: CASQSPGAGNIQYF.

The chain combines TRBV6-1 with TRBJ2-5; possible D gene TRBD1, 6 bases. Germline V gene sequence: CDR1 MNHNS, CDR2 SASEGT. V gave up 4 bases and J gave up 4 bases, with 7 bases separating them. This CDR3 is 12 amino acids long. For the CDR3, the DNA is TGTGCCAGCAGTGGGACAGCAGAGACCCAGTACTTC. This codes for CASSGTAETQYF.

The J gene is TRBJ2-1, the V gene TRBV7-6; TRBD2 might be the D (6 bases). This CDR3 has 16 amino acids. Trimming took off 0 bases at V and 3 bases at J, with 12 bases between the two ends. Germline CDR1 is SGHVS and CDR2 is FNYEAQ. The CDR3 DNA follows: TGTGCCAGCAGCTTAGCGATGGGACTCAGCTACAATGAGCAGTTCTTC. It specifies CASSLAMGLSYNEQFF.

This clone was observed a single time. In DNA, the CDR3 is TGCGCCAGCAGCCAAGCCCGGGGTCCCATATATTTT. It encodes CASSQARGPIYF. The chain recombines TRBV4-3 with TRBJ1-3; no definite D call. This CDR3 has 12 amino acids. Trimming took off 1 base at V and 11 bases at J, with 9 bases between the two ends. The V gene's germline CDR1 is LGHNA and CDR2 YSLEER.

The chain couples TRBV6-5 to TRBJ2-7, with TRBD1 as a possible D gene (6 bases). Per germline, CDR1 MNHEY and CDR2 SVGAGI. The CDR3 is made up of 14 amino acids. Trimming cost V 6 bases and J 2 bases, with 14 bases left between them. CDR3 nucleotide sequence: TGTGCCAGCAGGATCGACAGGCCCCCCTACGAGCAGTACTTC. This translates into CASRIDRPPYEQYF.

The chain links TRBV10-1 to TRBJ2-3; D uncertain. V lost 0 bases, J lost 6 bases, and 16 bases lay in between. Germline values: CDR1 WNHNN, CDR2 SYGVQD (reference sequence). The CDR3 loop spans 16 amino acids. CDR3 in amino acids: CASSESILTLVDTQYF. Here the CDR3 DNA reads TGCGCCAGCAGTGAGTCGATCCTTACCTTGGTGGATACGCAGTATTTT.

This clone was found once. The CDR3 reads CAWSVVTPASYF. In DNA, the CDR3 is TGTGCCTGGAGTGTAGTAACTCCTGCATCATATTTT. This rearrangement joins TRBV30 to TRBJ2-3, with D uncertain. Germline CDR1 reads GTSNPN; CDR2 reads SVGIG (reference sequence). The CDR3 sequence is 12 residues long. The germline V and J ends were trimmed by 0 bases and 15 bases, with 16 bases remaining between them.

The chain uses TRBV5-4 and TRBJ2-2; 13 bases are shared with TRBD2. Looked up from germline, CDR1 is SGHNT and CDR2 is YYREEE (reference sequence). The CDR3 runs 16 residues. Trimming cost V 5 bases and J 5 bases; bases outside gene matches: 6. CDR3 protein: CASSGLAGVGTGELFF. CDR3 bases: TGTGCCAGCAGTGGACTAGCGGGAGTCGGAACCGGGGAGCTGTTTTTT.

V gene TRBV5-4 combines with J gene TRBJ1-3; 7 bases line up with TRBD1. Germline values: CDR1 SGHNT, CDR2 YYREEE (reference sequence). This CDR3 is built from 15 residues. Trimming cost V 1 base and J 7 bases; bases outside gene matches: 8. CDR3 loop: CASSLIGGQYNTIYF. CDR3 in DNA: TGTGCCAGCAGCTTGATAGGGGGACAGTACAACACCATATATTTT.

The gene calls are TRBV6-5 and TRBJ2-1; TRBD1 aligns across 11 bases. Trimming at V came to 8 bases and at J to 8 bases, leaving 8 bases not matched to a gene. The germline V gene has CDR1 MNHEY and CDR2 SVGAGI. The CDR3 spans 14 residues. This chain's CDR3 is CASSGQGARDEQFF. CDR3 in DNA: TGTGCCAGCTCAGGACAGGGGGCTCGGGATGAGCAGTTCTTC.

With respect to this clone: This sample includes further DNA sequences coding for the same CDR3. This chain uses TRBV2 with TRBJ1-5; TRBD1 aligns across 7 bases. CDR3 length: 13 amino acids. With V trimmed by 3 bases and J by 4 bases, 0 bases remained unmatched. CDR1 and CDR2 (germline): SNHLY, FYNNEI. The DNA for the CDR3 is TGTGCCAGCAGTGACAGGGGGAATCAGCCCCAGCATTTT. This translates into CASSDRGNQPQHF. Together with reference TRBV2 and TRBJ1-5, the CDR3 gives the full variable domain: EPEVTQTPSHQVTQMGQEVILRCVPISNHLYFYWYRQILGQKVEFLVSFYNNEISEKSEIFDDQFSVERPDGSNFTLKIRSTKLEDSAMYFCASSDRGNQPQHFGDGTRLSIL.

The chain has TRBV10-3 and TRBJ2-2; D not certain. The germline V and J ends were trimmed by 0 bases and 3 bases, with 5 bases remaining between them. CDR3 length: 14 amino acids. Per the germline V gene, CDR1 is ENHRY and CDR2 is SYGVKD. The CDR3 loop reads CAISESGYTGELFF. In DNA form, the CDR3 reads TGTGCCATCAGTGAGTCCGGGTACACCGGGGAGCTGTTTTTT.

This chain joins TRBV18 and TRBJ2-7, with D possibly matching TRBD2 (6 bases). Looked up from germline, CDR1 is KGHSH and CDR2 is LQKENI. CDR3 length: 16 amino acids. V gave up 3 bases and J gave up 2 bases, with 17 bases separating them. In DNA, the CDR3 is TGTGCCAGCTCACCGAGTTCCGGGACTGGGACCTACGAGCAGTACTTC. Protein product: CASSPSSGTGTYEQYF.

This clone has only one observation. V and J are TRBV11-3 and TRBJ2-7; 7 bases are a match to TRBD1. Unmatched junction bases numbered 5, after V lost 3 bases and J lost 6 bases. Germline values: CDR1 SGHNT, CDR2 YENEEA. The CDR3 is made up of 13 amino acids. CDR3 sequence reads: CASSFTGAGEQYF. In DNA, the CDR3 is TGTGCCAGCAGCTTTACAGGGGCTGGCGAGCAGTACTTC.